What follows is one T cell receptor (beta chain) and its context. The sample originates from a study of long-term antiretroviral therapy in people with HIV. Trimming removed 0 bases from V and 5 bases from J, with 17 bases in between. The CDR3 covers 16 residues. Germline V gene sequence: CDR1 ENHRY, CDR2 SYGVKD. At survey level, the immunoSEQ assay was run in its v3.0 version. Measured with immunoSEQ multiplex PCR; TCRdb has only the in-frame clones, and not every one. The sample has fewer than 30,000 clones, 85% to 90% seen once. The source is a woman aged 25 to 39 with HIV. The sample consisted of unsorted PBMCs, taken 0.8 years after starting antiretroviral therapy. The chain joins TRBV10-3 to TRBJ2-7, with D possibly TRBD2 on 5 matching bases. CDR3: CAISESGARGSHEQYV. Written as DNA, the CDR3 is TGTGCCATCAGTGAGTCTGGAGCTCGGGGTAGCCACGAGCAGTACGTC.